This TCR beta chain is drawn from a study of blood T cell repertoires in COVID-19. Across the whole study: Spain, Italy and the United States supplied samples that represented acute and convalescent COVID-19. T cells, B-cell-depleted T cells, or PBMCs provided the cDNA or gDNA that served as material.

Methods used by the authors: Reference gene primer amplification gave nucleated cell count estimates. Clones were sequenced by immunoSEQ multiplex PCR, and TCRdb holds only the in-frame ones, with some missing. From that table come the V and J calls and clone size; the DNA was used to work out D and trimming. Seen here are over 200,000 clones, 82% observed once, and the top ten hold approximately 12%. The germline gives CDR1 LGHNA, CDR2 YSLEER. The length of the CDR3 is 20 residues. Trimming at V came to 0 bases and at J to 3 bases, leaving 17 bases not matched to a gene. Sample: peripheral blood. The clonotype comes from a woman between 35 and 50 years old with acute or convalescent COVID-19. This chain uses TRBV4-3 with TRBJ2-1; 7 bases fit TRBD2. CDR3 sequence (DNA): TGCGCCAGCAGCCAAGATCCCCCCCATGGCGGGAGCGGTAGCTACAATGAGCAGTTCTTC. Translation gives CASSQDPPHGGSGSYNEQFF.